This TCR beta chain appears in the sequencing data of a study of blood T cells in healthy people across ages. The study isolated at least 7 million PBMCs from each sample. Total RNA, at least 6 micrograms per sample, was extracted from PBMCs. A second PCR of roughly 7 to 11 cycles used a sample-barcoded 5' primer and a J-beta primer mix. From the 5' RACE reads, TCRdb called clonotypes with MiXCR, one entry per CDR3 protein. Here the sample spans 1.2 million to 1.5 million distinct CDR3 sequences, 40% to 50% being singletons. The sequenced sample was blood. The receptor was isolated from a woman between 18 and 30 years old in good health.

The CDR3 here is CASSVTGLSGNTIYF. The DNA of the CDR3 is TGTGCCAGCAGTGTGACCGGGCTCTCTGGAAACACCATATATTTT. This chain uses TRBV27 with TRBJ1-3; D is unclear. From germline, CDR1 is MNHEY and CDR2 SMNVEV (reference sequence). V lost 5 bases and J 0 bases, leaving 11 bases between the germline ends. This CDR3 contains 15 residues.